These T cell receptor beta chains were read from a single sample in a study of response to subunit inactivated influenza vaccine. TCRdb re-derived calls from the RT-PCR reads in MiXCR, one entry per CDR3 protein. The sample contains approximately 310,000 distinct CDR3 sequences, 20% to 25% of which appear only once. Sequencing used PBMCs from blood, obtained about 20 months after vaccination. Receptors originate from a man aged 50-75 years who received an inactivated influenza vaccine. Both conserved end residues are part of each CDR3. A D gene is named only where the DNA matches it firmly. The size of a clone is reported for some rows only, either as once, few or many, or as a class for expanded clones.

d_call	v_call	clone_size	j_call	cdr3_aa	cdr3_nt
-	TRBV20-1	many	TRBJ1-1	CSAGRLTEAFF	TGCAGTGCTGGTCGGCTCACTGAAGCTTTCTTT
TRBD1	TRBV20-1	-	TRBJ1-2	CSARVYRGTGGYTF	TGCAGTGCTAGAGTGTACAGGGGGACTGGGGGCTACACCTTC
TRBD1	TRBV4-3	-	TRBJ1-2	CASSQDFGDRFYGYTF	TGCGCCAGCAGCCAAGATTTCGGGGACAGGTTTTATGGCTACACCTTC
TRBD1	TRBV29-1	few	TRBJ1-1	CSVEPSGGEAFF	TGCAGCGTTGAGCCTTCAGGGGGTGAAGCTTTCTTT
TRBD1	TRBV12-3/TRBV12-4	-	TRBJ1-2	CASSLGFQGAKGYTF	TGTGCCAGCAGTTTAGGATTTCAGGGGGCGAAAGGCTACACCTTC
TRBD1	TRBV20-1	-	TRBJ1-2	CSAGTIDRVGGYGYGYTF	TGCAGTGCTGGCACGATCGACAGGGTTGGGGGTTACGGTTATGGCTACACCTTC
TRBD1	TRBV19	-	TRBJ1-1	CASSITGGSNTEAFF	TGTGCCAGTAGCATAACAGGGGGCTCGAACACTGAAGCTTTCTTT
-	TRBV4-3	-	TRBJ1-2	CASSQVRTVSADSYTF	TGCGCCAGCAGCCAAGTTAGGACCGTTTCCGCGGATAGCTACACCTTC
-	TRBV20-1	-	TRBJ1-3	CSAIGGITERTGNTIYF	TGCAGTGCTATAGGTGGTATAACAGAGCGGACTGGAAACACCATATATTTT
-	TRBV20-1	-	TRBJ1-3	CSARDFRAGNTIYF	TGCAGTGCTAGAGATTTCCGAGCTGGAAACACCATATATTTT
TRBD2	TRBV12-3/TRBV12-4	-	TRBJ2-5	CASNQRGLAGGTQYF	TGTGCCAGCAACCAAAGGGGACTAGCAGGTGGGACCCAGTACTTC
TRBD1	TRBV20-1	-	TRBJ2-5	CSARTTGGLETQYF	TGCAGTGCTCGGACGACAGGGGGTCTGGAGACCCAGTACTTC
-	TRBV18	-	TRBJ2-5	CASSPGGREETQYF	TGTGCCAGCTCACCCGGGGGCCGGGAGGAGACCCAGTACTTC
-	TRBV24-1	-	TRBJ2-1	CATSDSGWNEQFF	TGTGCCACCAGTGATTCGGGGTGGAATGAGCAGTTCTTC
TRBD2	TRBV7-8	few	TRBJ2-3	CASSSGAGGSTDTQYF	TGTGCCAGCAGCTCCGGGGCCGGGGGGAGCACAGATACGCAGTATTTT
TRBD1	TRBV4-3	-	TRBJ2-7	CASSRWGTGAYEQYF	TGCGCCAGCAGCCGATGGGGGACAGGGGCCTACGAGCAGTACTTC
-	TRBV20-1	many	TRBJ1-1	CSARVLVGEAFF	TGCAGTGCTAGAGTTTTAGTAGGAGAGGCTTTCTTT
TRBD1	TRBV6-2/TRBV6-3	-	TRBJ1-1	CASSDWTGNTEAFF	TGTGCCAGCAGTGACTGGACAGGTAACACTGAAGCTTTCTTT
TRBD1	TRBV5-5	few	TRBJ1-2	CASGPGQGYNYGYTF	TGTGCCAGCGGACCGGGACAGGGGTACAACTATGGCTACACCTTC
-	TRBV7-9	few	TRBJ1-1	CASSPKGYPPLTEAFF	TGTGCCAGCAGCCCCAAGGGCTACCCACCCCTCACTGAAGCTTTCTTT
-	TRBV5-6	few	TRBJ1-2	CASSLSTAGPGGYTF	TGTGCCAGCAGCTTGTCAACAGCCGGCCCGGGTGGCTACACCTTC
-	TRBV12-3/TRBV12-4	many	TRBJ1-4	CASSFWEGEKLFF	TGTGCCAGCAGTTTTTGGGAAGGGGAAAAACTGTTTTTT
-	TRBV5-4	-	TRBJ2-1	CASSSDSDNEQFF	TGTGCCAGCAGCTCCGACAGTGACAATGAGCAGTTCTTC
-	TRBV5-1	few	TRBJ2-2	CASEATANTGELFF	TGCGCCAGTGAAGCGACAGCGAACACCGGGGAGCTGTTTTTT
-	TRBV7-9	few	TRBJ2-3	CASSPVGDTRTDTQYF	TGTGCCAGCAGCCCCGTTGGGGACACCCGCACAGATACGCAGTATTTT
TRBD2	TRBV5-5	-	TRBJ2-7	CASSLGGSGGSSSYEQYF	TGTGCCAGCAGCTTGGGAGGTAGCGGGGGGTCCTCCTCCTACGAGCAGTACTTC
-	TRBV11-2	few	TRBJ1-6	CASSLAPRSYNSPLHF	TGTGCCAGCAGCTTAGCCCCCAGGAGCTATAATTCACCCCTCCACTTT
TRBD1	TRBV25-1	many	TRBJ1-1	CASVGGVGTEAFF	TGTGCCAGCGTAGGGGGCGTGGGTACTGAAGCTTTCTTT
-	TRBV6-2/TRBV6-3	-	TRBJ1-5	CASRDISNQPQHF	TGTGCCAGCAGGGACATTAGCAATCAGCCCCAGCATTTT
TRBD1	TRBV15	few	TRBJ2-7	CATSRSRDRDVEQYF	TGTGCCACCAGCAGGAGCCGGGACAGGGACGTAGAGCAGTACTTC
TRBD1	TRBV12-3/TRBV12-4	-	TRBJ2-7	CASSEGQGFDEQYF	TGTGCCAGCAGCGAGGGACAGGGCTTCGACGAGCAGTACTTC
TRBD1	TRBV28	many	TRBJ2-2	CASSVQGQLTPGELFF	TGTGCCAGCAGTGTCCAGGGACAGCTGACACCCGGGGAGCTGTTTTTT
TRBD1	TRBV27	-	TRBJ1-2	CASSPQKGQGNYGYTF	TGTGCCAGCAGTCCTCAAAAGGGACAGGGCAACTATGGCTACACCTTC
TRBD2	TRBV7-2	few	TRBJ2-7	CASSTLAGTYEQYF	TGTGCCAGCAGCACACTAGCGGGGACCTACGAGCAGTACTTC
TRBD1	TRBV7-2	few	TRBJ1-2	CASSFTGTVSNYGYTF	TGTGCCAGCAGCTTCACGGGGACAGTTTCTAACTATGGCTACACCTTC
TRBD1	TRBV11-2	few	TRBJ2-2	CASRVPGQGIGGELFF	TGTGCCAGTCGCGTCCCGGGACAGGGGATCGGCGGGGAGCTGTTTTTT